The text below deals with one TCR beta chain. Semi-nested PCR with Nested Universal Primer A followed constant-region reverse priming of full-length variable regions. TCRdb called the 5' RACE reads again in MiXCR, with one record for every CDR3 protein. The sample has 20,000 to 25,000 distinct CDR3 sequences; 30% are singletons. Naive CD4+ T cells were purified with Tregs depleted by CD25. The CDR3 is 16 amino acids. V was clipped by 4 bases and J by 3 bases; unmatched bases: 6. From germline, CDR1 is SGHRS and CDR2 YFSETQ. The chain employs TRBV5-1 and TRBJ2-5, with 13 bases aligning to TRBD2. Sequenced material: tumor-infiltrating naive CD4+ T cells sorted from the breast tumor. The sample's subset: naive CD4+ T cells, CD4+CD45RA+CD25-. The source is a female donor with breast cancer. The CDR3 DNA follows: TGCGCCAGCAGCAGGGGACTAGCGGGAACCAAAGAGACCCAGTACTTC. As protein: CASSRGLAGTKETQYF. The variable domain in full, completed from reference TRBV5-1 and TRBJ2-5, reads KAGVTQTPRYLIKTRGQQVTLSCSPISGHRSVSWYQQTPGQGLQFLFEYFSETQRNKGNFPGRFSGRQFSNSRSEMNVSTLELGDSALYLCASSRGLAGTKETQYFGPGTRLLVL.